The 26 T cell receptor beta chains reported below all come from one sample, sequenced in a study of tumor and adjacent non-tumor tissue in lung cancer. The library came from three nested PCR rounds adapted from ARM-PCR protocols. In TCRdb, the multiplex PCR reads were re-called with MiXCR into one record per CDR3 protein. Of 77,000 or so distinct CDR3 sequences detected, more than 65% appear once; the ten largest clones hold less than 50%. RNA was extracted from bulk tissue without any cell sorting. This non-tumor lung sample came from over 3 cm beyond the tumor edge. The sequenced material came from distant non-tumor lung tissue. The receptors were sampled from a man in his 70s with non-small cell lung cancer.

The count of this clonotype is one. One junction end disagrees with the germline gene, perhaps due to a read error. V usage is TRBV11-3 and J usage is TRBJ2-3, with D tentatively TRBD2 (5 bases). The CDR3 runs to 15 residues. Germline V CDR1 and CDR2: SGHNT, YENEEA. CDR3 sequence (DNA): TGTGCCAGCACTTGTCGGGAAGTAAGCATAGATACGCAGTGTTTT. Protein: CASTCREVSIDTQCF.

The chain recombines TRBV12-3 or TRBV12-4 with TRBJ1-3; weak D call: TRBD1 (5 bases). The V end was cut by 8 bases, the J end by 4 bases, with 15 bases between. The CDR3 sequence is 14 residues long. In DNA, the CDR3 is TGTGCCAGCGGCGACGGGACCAAAGGAAACACCATATATTTT. Translation gives CASGDGTKGNTIYF.

This clonotype was observed a single time. V gene TRBV11-3 combines with J gene TRBJ1-1; no definite D call. The CDR3 loop spans 13 amino acids. Germline V lookup: CDR1 SGHNT, CDR2 YENEEA. In DNA form, the CDR3 reads TGTACAAGCAGCTTTAGGAGGATAAATGAAGCTTTCTTT. Its protein is CTSSFRRINEAFF.

Worth noting for this clonotype: This may be a read error, as it is one base from a much larger clone. The rearrangement uses TRBV6-2 or TRBV6-3 and TRBJ2-1; 11 bases fit TRBD2. The V gene end was trimmed by 7 bases and the J gene end by 9 bases; junction bases not matched to a gene: 11. CDR3 length: 15 amino acids. CDR1 and CDR2 from the germline V gene are MNHEY and SVGEGT. CDR3 in DNA: TGTGCCAGCACGATAGCGGGAGGGGCAACGGGTGAGCAGTTCTTC. Protein product: CASTIAGGATGEQFF.

J is TRBJ1-2 and V is TRBV10-3; D not certain. V lost 6 bases and J lost 5, with 13 bases in between. There are 13 residues in the CDR3. Germline V gene sequence: CDR1 ENHRY, CDR2 SYGVKD. Here the CDR3 reads CAIRGTEQYGYTF. In nucleotides, the CDR3 is TGTGCCATCAGGGGAACGGAACAATATGGCTACACCTTC.

A remark on this clonotype: Sequence at one end of the junction differs from germline and may be a read error. V usage is TRBV4-2 and J usage is TRBJ2-7; D remains unclear. Germline V gene sequence: CDR1 LGHNA, CDR2 YNFKEQ. The CDR3 is 14 amino acids. The CDR3 sequence: CVSSQGLGLYEQYF. The CDR3 DNA reads TGCGTCAGCAGCCAAGGGCTGGGTCTCTACGAGCAGTACTTC.

Note on this clonotype: Relative to the germline gene, one junction end is altered; a read error may explain this. The chain joins TRBV6-5 to TRBJ1-2; 9 positions agree with TRBD1. Germline V lookup: CDR1 MNHEY, CDR2 SVGAGI. CDR3 size: 14 residues. The CDR3 nucleotides are TGTGCCAACAGTAGTGGACAGGGGATGAGAGGCTACATCTTC. It translates to CANSSGQGMRGYIF.

In the case of this clonotype: A much larger clone sits a single nucleotide away, making a read error possible. This chain uses TRBV5-5 with TRBJ2-7; D not resolved. The CDR3 consists of 15 residues. V was shortened by 4 bases and J by 0 bases, with 14 bases between the two germline ends. Germline CDR1 is SGHKS and CDR2 is YYEKEE (reference sequence). CDR3 nucleotides: TGTGCCAGCAGCGTGGCAGGTTTTATCTCCTACGAGCAGTACTTC. Amino acid sequence: CASSVAGFISYEQYF. Combining the CDR3 with reference TRBV5-5 and TRBJ2-7 gives the whole variable domain DAGVTQSPTHLIKTRGQQVTLRCSPISGHKSVSWYQQVLGQGPQFIFQYYEKEERGRGNFPDRFSARQFPNYSSELNVNALLLGDSALYLCASSVAGFISYEQYFGPGTRLTVT.

As concerns this clonotype: At one boundary the junction diverges from the germline segment, which might be a read error. V and J are TRBV12-3 or TRBV12-4 and TRBJ1-2; possibly TRBD1 for D (6 bases). CDR3 length: 15 amino acids. The CDR3 region is CASISQTGLKYVYTF. Written as DNA, the CDR3 is TGTGCCAGCATCTCCCAGACAGGCCTAAAGTATGTCTACACCTTC.

This rearrangement joins TRBV20-1 to TRBJ2-1; D remains unclear. V was cut by 6 bases and J by 6 bases, with 21 bases left in between. CDR1 is DFQATT, CDR2 SNEGSKA, per germline (reference sequence). The CDR3 consists of 15 residues. The CDR3 DNA follows: TGCAGTGCACCCCGCGGAAGGGCCCTCCCCAATGAGCAGTTCTTC. Protein product: CSAPRGRALPNEQFF.

Regarding this clonotype: One base away lies a much larger clone, so this may be a sequencing read error. J is TRBJ2-3 and V is TRBV5-4; the D gene could be TRBD1 or TRBD2 (5 bases each). The CDR3 runs to 14 residues. Germline CDR1 is SGHNT and CDR2 is YYREEE (reference sequence). CDR3 loop: CASSYAGAQDTHYF. The CDR3 DNA is TGTGCCAGCAGCTATGCCGGGGCCCAAGATACGCATTATTTT.

CDR3 protein: CATRRTGGSNGEAFF. DNA of the CDR3: TGTGCCACCCGGAGGACAGGGGGCTCTAACGGTGAAGCTTTCTTT. V gene TRBV2 combines with J gene TRBJ1-1; TRBD1 aligns across 11 bases. V shed 10 bases and J 7 bases; nucleotides not matched to a gene: 14. CDR1 is SNHLY, CDR2 FYNNEI, per germline. The CDR3 has 15 amino acids.

Of note for this clonotype: Mismatch with germline at one junction end may stem from a read error. This rearrangement joins TRBV11-2 to TRBJ2-7, with 8 bases aligning to TRBD1. The CDR3 is 15 residues long. CDR1 SGHAT and CDR2 FQNNGV come from the germline V gene. The CDR3 reads CSSGLDQGALYEQYF. The CDR3, as DNA: TGTTCCAGCGGCTTAGATCAGGGGGCCCTCTACGAGCAGTACTTC.

V usage is TRBV20-1 and J usage is TRBJ1-1, with D perhaps matching TRBD1 (5 bases). The CDR3 totals 14 residues. Trimming cost V 4 bases and J 11 bases, with 23 bases left between them. CDR1 is DFQATT and CDR2 is SNEGSKA in the germline V gene (reference sequence). DNA of the CDR3: TGCAGTGCTACCAGGAGACGGGGGTTTATTGAGGCTTTCTTT. As protein: CSATRRRGFIEAFF.

This CDR3 reads CAISESWDATGELFF. CDR3 DNA sequence: TGTGCCATCAGTGAATCTTGGGATGCCACCGGGGAGCTGTTTTTT. The gene calls are TRBV10-3 and TRBJ2-2; D gene ambiguous. The V end lost 3 bases, the J end lost 4 bases, and 12 bases lay between the germline ends. The CDR3 extends over 15 amino acids. From germline, CDR1 is ENHRY and CDR2 SYGVKD.

With regard to this clonotype: A read error may be the cause here, since a much bigger clone is one base away. The rearrangement uses TRBV7-9 and TRBJ1-6; 8 bases align to TRBD1. The CDR3 sequence is 14 residues long. Germline CDR1 is SEHNR and CDR2 is FQNEAQ (reference sequence). The CDR3 spells CTSSRTGLNSPLHF. The CDR3 DNA reads as TGTACCAGCAGCCGGACAGGGCTAAATTCACCCCTCCACTTT.

This clonotype came up a few times. The chain uses TRBV14 and TRBJ2-1; TRBD2 matches 7 bases. The length of the CDR3 is 15 residues. V lost 0 bases to trimming and J lost 9 bases; unmatched junction nucleotides: 8. Germline V gene data show CDR1 as SGHDN and CDR2 as FVKESK. CDR3 nucleotide sequence: TGTGCCAGCAGCCAAGATCGGACTAGGAGGTCTGAGCAGTTCTTC. It is translated as CASSQDRTRRSEQFF.

As concerns this clonotype: The CDR3 carries no conserved terminal phenylalanine or tryptophan, so it likely arises from a read error. This chain connects TRBV2 to TRBJ1-2; no clear D. Trimming took off 7 bases at V and 8 bases at J, with 11 bases between the two ends. The germline V gene has CDR1 SNHLY and CDR2 FYNNEI. The CDR3 is 11 amino acids. CDR3 bases: TGTGCCAGCATACGAACACGAGGCTACACCTTA. The encoded protein is CASIRTRGYTL.

Concerning this clonotype: A much larger clone differs from this one at a single base, so this may be a read error. The chain's CDR3 is CAWRKGASSSGANALTF. CDR3 nucleotide sequence: TGTGCCTGGAGAAAGGGGGCGAGTTCTTCTGGGGCCAACGCCCTGACTTTC. The chain uses TRBV30 and TRBJ2-6, with TRBD1 matching over 7 bases. This CDR3 has 17 amino acids. CDR1 and CDR2 (germline): GTSNPN, SVGIG (reference sequence). Complete variable domain (other parts from reference TRBV30 and TRBJ2-6): SQTIHQWPATLVQPVGSPLSLECTVEGTSNPNLYWYRQAAGRGLQLLFYSVGIGQISSEVPQNLSASRPQDRQFILSSKKLLLSDSGFYLCAWRKGASSSGANALTFGAGSRLTVL.

With respect to this clonotype: Compared with germline, one end of the junction differs, possibly owing to a read error. The gene calls are TRBV5-5 and TRBJ1-1, with D unresolved. Germline values: CDR1 SGHKS, CDR2 YYEKEE (reference sequence). CDR3 size: 13 residues. The CDR3 here is CASSLELNTEAFF. CDR3 coding DNA: TGTGCCAGTAGCTTGGAGCTTAACACTGAAGCTTTCTTT.

Details on this clonotype: With a much larger clone just one base away, this may be a read error. This chain connects TRBV28 to TRBJ2-3, with 8 bases identical to TRBD1. CDR3 length: 14 amino acids. From germline, CDR1 is MDHEN and CDR2 SYDVKM. The DNA for the CDR3 is TGTGCCAGCAGCCCGGGACAGGTCTCCACTACGCATTATTTT. This gives the protein CASSPGQVSTTHYF.

Details on this clonotype: An end of the junction does not agree with germline; a read error may underlie this. This chain connects TRBV5-6 to TRBJ2-1; TRBD1 might be the D (6 bases). CDR1 and CDR2 from the germline V gene are SGHDT and YYEEEE. The CDR3 has 16 residues. The CDR3 bases are TGTGCCGGCAGCTTGGGATTCCAGGGGTACTACAATGAGCAATTCTTC. Translating gives CAGSLGFQGYYNEQFF.

On this clonotype: At one boundary the junction diverges from the germline segment, which might be a read error. The V call is TRBV11-2, the J call TRBJ1-1; D is undetermined. Germline CDR1 SGHAT, CDR2 FQNNGV. The CDR3 covers 16 residues. The CDR3 region has the DNA TGTACCAGCAGCATAACGGAGATGGGGATGAACACTGAAGCTTTCTTT. This sequence encodes CTSSITEMGMNTEAFF.

This sequence joins TRBV5-4 and TRBJ2-7; D may correspond to TRBD1 or TRBD2 (5 bases each). This CDR3 contains 15 residues. CDR1 is SGHNT, CDR2 YYREEE, per germline (reference sequence). CDR3 bases: TGTACCTGCAGCTTGGGAATGGGACCGACCTACGAGCAGTACTTC. Encoded protein: CTCSLGMGPTYEQYF.

As regards this clonotype: This is likely a read error, given that the CDR3 carries no conserved phenylalanine or tryptophan at its end. The chain carries TRBV4-3 and TRBJ2-1; 9 bases are shared with TRBD1. Germline-derived CDR1 and CDR2 are LGHNA and YSLEER. The CDR3 is made up of 15 amino acids. The CDR3 sequence: CASSPGTGTYSEQFV. The CDR3 DNA follows: TGCGCCAGCAGCCCCGGGACAGGGACCTACAGTGAGCAGTTCGTC.

For this clonotype: At one of its ends the junction is not consistent with the germline gene, which may arise from a read error. This rearrangement joins TRBV6-6 to TRBJ2-2; 7 bases match TRBD1. The CDR3 runs to 17 residues. CDR1 is MNHNY and CDR2 is SVGAGI in the germline V gene (reference sequence). CDR3 in amino acids: CVSNYPRRDSNTGELFF. CDR3 nucleotide sequence: TGTGTCAGCAATTACCCGCGCAGGGACAGCAACACCGGGGAGCTGTTTTTT.